This paragraph reports one T cell receptor beta chain. This sample was included in a study of blood T cell repertoires in COVID-19. Looking at the study overall: Sites across the United States, Italy and Spain contributed samples from acute and convalescent COVID-19. From T cells, B-cell-depleted T cells, or PBMCs came the material, which was cDNA or gDNA.

Authors' analysis steps: Estimates of nucleated cell counts were drawn from the amplification of reference gene primers. The data were produced by immunoSEQ multiplex PCR, yet TCRdb's version contains in-frame clones alone and is incomplete. For V, J and clone size, that table is used; D and trimming come from the DNA. Of a few hundred thousand clones listed, roughly 84% are singletons. Germline-derived CDR1 and CDR2 are SEHNR and FQNEAQ (reference sequence). J lost 3 bases, V lost 4 bases, and 9 bases had no gene match. This CDR3 is 15 amino acids long. The clonotype comes from a man aged 40-49 years who had recovered from COVID-19. The chain employs TRBV7-9 and TRBJ2-7, with 7 bases lining up with TRBD1. The sequencing input was peripheral blood. CDR3 DNA: TGTGCCAGCAGCTCCGGGACAGACATCCACTACGAGCAGTACTTC. Encoded protein: CASSSGTDIHYEQYF.